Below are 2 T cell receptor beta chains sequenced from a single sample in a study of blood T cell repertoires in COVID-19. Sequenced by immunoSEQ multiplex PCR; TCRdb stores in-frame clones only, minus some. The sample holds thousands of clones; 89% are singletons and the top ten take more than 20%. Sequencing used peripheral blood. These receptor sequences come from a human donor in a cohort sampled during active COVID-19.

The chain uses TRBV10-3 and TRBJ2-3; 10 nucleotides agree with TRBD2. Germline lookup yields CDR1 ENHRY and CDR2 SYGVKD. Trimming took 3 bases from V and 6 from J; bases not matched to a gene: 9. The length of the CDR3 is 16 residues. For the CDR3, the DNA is TGTGCCATCAGTGAAGGAGCTAGCGGGGGAATGGATACGCAGTATTTT. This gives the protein CAISEGASGGMDTQYF.

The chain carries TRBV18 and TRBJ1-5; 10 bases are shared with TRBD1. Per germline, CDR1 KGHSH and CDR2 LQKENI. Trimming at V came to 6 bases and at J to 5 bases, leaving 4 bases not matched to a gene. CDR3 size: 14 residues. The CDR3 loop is CASSPDRGYQPQHF. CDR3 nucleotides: TGTGCCAGCTCTCCGGACAGGGGGTATCAGCCCCAGCATTTT.